This is a list of T cell receptor beta chains from one sample in a study of shared clonotypes between healthy human individuals. Method: immunoSEQ multiplex PCR; TCRdb's copy keeps in-frame clones and lacks some. The sample has about 1 million clones, around 76% seen once. The sequenced sample consisted of memory CD4+ T cells sorted from blood. These receptors came from a young man in good health. The CDR3 runs from the conserved cysteine through the conserved F or W. D genes are given only for firm matches. Where a row states a size, it is once, few, many or the class of an expanded clone; other rows omit it.

d_call,v_call,clone_size,j_call,cdr3_aa,cdr3_nt
TRBD1,TRBV5-4,NA,TRBJ2-2,CASSPGTAKNTGELFF,TGTGCCAGCAGCCCCGGGACAGCTAAGAACACCGGGGAGCTGTTTTTT
NA,TRBV29-1,NA,TRBJ2-1,CSVEVGRANEQFF,TGCAGCGTTGAAGTTGGCAGAGCGAATGAGCAGTTCTTC
NA,TRBV7-2,NA,TRBJ2-7,CASSLVGFSEQYF,TGTGCCAGCAGCTTAGTAGGTTTTTCCGAGCAGTACTTC
NA,TRBV4-2,NA,TRBJ2-7,CASSQRRYYGEQYF,TGTGCCAGCAGCCAAAGGCGCTACTACGGCGAGCAGTACTTC
NA,TRBV29-1,NA,TRBJ1-1,CSAGGQVAFF,TGCAGCGCCGGGGGGCAGGTAGCTTTCTTT
NA,TRBV11-1,NA,TRBJ2-7,CASSLGTNSYEQYF,TGTGCCAGCAGCTTAGGGACGAACTCCTACGAGCAGTACTTC
TRBD1,TRBV9,NA,TRBJ2-7,CASSVTGDPYEQYF,TGTGCCAGCAGCGTGACAGGGGACCCCTACGAGCAGTACTTC
TRBD1,TRBV6-6,NA,TRBJ1-5,CASRRGQGTIVWPQHF,TGTGCCAGCAGGAGGGGACAGGGCACCATCGTTTGGCCCCAGCATTTT
NA,TRBV11-3,once,TRBJ2-1,CASGGRAAGGEQFF,TGTGCCAGCGGTGGTCGGGCGGCCGGGGGTGAGCAGTTCTTC
TRBD1,TRBV7-2,NA,TRBJ1-2,CASSRGQGFGYTF,TGTGCCAGCAGCCGCGGACAGGGGTTTGGCTACACCTTC
TRBD2,TRBV6-4,NA,TRBJ2-1,CASSEASGSTEQFF,TGTGCCAGCAGTGAGGCTAGCGGGAGTACGGAGCAGTTCTTC
TRBD1,TRBV7-8,NA,TRBJ2-7,CASSWTGDYEQYF,TGTGCCAGCAGCTGGACAGGGGATTACGAGCAGTACTTC
NA,TRBV19,few,TRBJ1-5,CASSIRGGRRKSNQPQHF,TGTGCCAGTAGTATTCGCGGGGGGCGGAGGAAAAGCAATCAGCCCCAGCATTTT
TRBD2,TRBV12-5,NA,TRBJ2-7,CASGAGLESDEQYF,TGTGCTAGTGGCGCGGGACTAGAGAGCGACGAGCAGTACTTC
TRBD1,TRBV5-6,NA,TRBJ2-7,CASSSRDRGFNEQYF,TGTGCCAGCAGCTCCCGGGACAGGGGGTTTAACGAGCAGTACTTC
NA,TRBV9,NA,TRBJ1-2,CASSVGMNYGYTF,TGTGCCAGCAGCGTAGGGATGAACTATGGCTACACCTTC
TRBD1,TRBV13,NA,TRBJ1-4,CASSRTGMGEKLFF,TGTGCCAGCAGCCGGACAGGGATGGGTGAAAAACTGTTTTTT
NA,TRBV18,few,TRBJ2-2,CASSPVFGTMNTGELFF,TGTGCCAGCTCACCAGTCTTTGGGACAATGAACACCGGGGAGCTGTTTTTT
TRBD2,TRBV7-6,few,TRBJ2-3,CASSFDVAGSTDTQYF,TGTGCCAGCAGCTTCGACGTAGCGGGAAGCACAGATACGCAGTATTTT
NA,TRBV30,NA,TRBJ2-5,CAWSPGETQYF,TGTGCCTGGAGCCCGGGAGAGACCCAGTACTTC
TRBD1,TRBV10-2,NA,TRBJ2-5,CASGRGQRDRETQYF,TGCGCCAGCGGAAGGGGACAGAGAGATAGAGAGACCCAGTACTTC
NA,TRBV7-2,NA,TRBJ1-2,CASSWGEKDGYTF,TGTGCCAGCAGCTGGGGGGAGAAGGATGGCTACACCTTC
TRBD2,TRBV18,NA,TRBJ2-3,CASSPPAGRETRDTQYF,TGTGCCAGCTCACCACCGGCAGGGCGGGAGACGCGAGATACGCAGTATTTT